The 16 T cell receptor beta chains listed next were all sequenced from one sample in a study of blood T cell repertoires in COVID-19. Only in-frame clones appear in the TCRdb table, and some are missing; sequencing was by immunoSEQ multiplex PCR. The sample lists 150,000 to 200,000 clones, roughly 80% occurring once. Sequencing was done on a sample of PBMCs or T cells enriched from blood (not recorded which). Source of these receptors: a woman aged 55-69 years who had recovered from COVID-19.

The rearrangement links TRBV12-3 or TRBV12-4 to TRBJ1-1; D is unresolved. Trimming took off 3 bases at V and 6 bases at J, with 8 bases between the two ends. This CDR3 is 12 amino acids long. The CDR3 DNA reads TGTGCCAGCAGTTTCCCAGGCGCTGAAGCTTTCTTT. Amino acids: CASSFPGAEAFF.

The genes are TRBV19 and TRBJ2-2, with 8 bases that match TRBD2. Germline assignment: CDR1 LNHDA and CDR2 SQIVND (reference sequence). CDR3 size: 13 residues. V was clipped by 10 bases and J by 3 bases; unmatched bases: 4. The CDR3 DNA sequence: TGTGCCACCCACGGGGGGGACACCGGGGAGCTGTTTTTT. The encoded protein is CATHGGDTGELFF.

About this clone: This sample includes further DNA sequences coding for the same CDR3. This sequence joins TRBV6-5 and TRBJ1-3; TRBD1 matches 9 bases. This CDR3 is built from 14 residues. V shed 6 bases, J shed 0 bases, and the junction held 0 bases outside the gene matches. Germline-derived CDR1 and CDR2 are MNHEY and SVGAGI. CDR3 residues: CASRGQGSGNTIYF. In DNA, the CDR3 is TGTGCCAGCAGGGGACAGGGCTCTGGAAACACCATATATTTT.

This sequence joins TRBV6-5 and TRBJ2-5; 9 bases line up with TRBD2. V dropped 2 bases and J dropped 4; count of bases not matched to a gene: 5. Germline-derived CDR1 and CDR2 are MNHEY and SVGAGI. The CDR3 loop spans 15 amino acids. The CDR3 bases are TGTGCCAGCAGTTACGCTAGCGGGGTACCAGAGACCCAGTACTTC. Protein product: CASSYASGVPETQYF.

The table lists this clone with a few counts. The chain couples TRBV2 to TRBJ1-6; 7 bases fit TRBD1. CDR3 length equals 14 residues. The trim removed 5 bases at V and 10 bases at J, leaving 8 bases unmatched. CDR1 and CDR2 (germline): SNHLY, FYNNEI. The CDR3 protein is CASSLTGQGSPLHF. The CDR3 DNA is TGTGCCAGCAGTCTGACAGGGCAAGGATCACCCCTCCACTTT.

V usage is TRBV5-6 and J usage is TRBJ2-7; 9 bases match TRBD1. CDR3 length: 14 residues. J gave up 2 bases and V 3 bases, and 3 bases lay outside the gene matches. The germline V gene has CDR1 SGHDT and CDR2 YYEEEE. CDR3 DNA: TGTGCCAGCAGCTCGGGGACAGGGACCTACGAGCAGTACTTC. This encodes CASSSGTGTYEQYF.

The chain combines TRBV13 with TRBJ2-7; 9 bases match TRBD2. Germline trimming cut 5 bases from V and 2 bases from J; bases unmatched to any gene: 7. Germline loops: CDR1 PRHDT, CDR2 FYEKMQ (reference sequence). The length of the CDR3 is 15 residues. The CDR3 nucleotides read TGTGCCAGCAGCCCCGGCGGACTAGCGCCCTACGAGCAGTACTTC. Its protein is CASSPGGLAPYEQYF.

The chain joins TRBV30 to TRBJ1-3, with 8 nucleotides matching TRBD1. Per the germline V gene, CDR1 is GTSNPN and CDR2 is SVGIG (reference sequence). Germline trimming cut 2 bases from V and 2 bases from J; bases unmatched to any gene: 2. This CDR3 is built from 14 residues. The CDR3 protein is CAWSPTGAGNTIYF. CDR3 DNA: TGTGCCTGGAGTCCGACAGGGGCTGGAAACACCATATATTTT.

V is TRBV2 and J is TRBJ1-2; unclear D gene. Per germline, CDR1 SNHLY and CDR2 FYNNEI. The CDR3 covers 13 residues. The V gene lost 6 bases and the J gene lost 8 bases, with 16 bases spanning the gap. Here the CDR3 reads CASRSEGSAGYTF. DNA for the CDR3: TGTGCCAGCAGGTCGGAGGGATCGGCCGGCTACACCTTC.

This clone has just a few counts. V usage is TRBV10-3 and J usage is TRBJ1-1, with D perhaps matching TRBD1 (5 bases). Germline CDR1 reads ENHRY; CDR2 reads SYGVKD. V was cut by 10 bases and J by 1 base, with 7 bases left in between. This CDR3 is built from 11 residues. The CDR3 loop reads CASTGNTEAFF. The CDR3 bases are TGTGCCAGCACAGGGAACACTGAAGCTTTCTTT.

The V and J genes are TRBV2 and TRBJ2-7, with TRBD1 as a possible D gene (5 bases). Germline V gives CDR1 SNHLY, CDR2 FYNNEI. This CDR3 region has 12 residues. Trimming stripped 4 bases from V and 4 bases from J, with 8 bases between. The CDR3 spells CASSAQVYEQYF. In DNA, the CDR3 is TGTGCCAGCAGTGCACAGGTTTACGAGCAGTACTTC.

The rearrangement uses TRBV12-3 or TRBV12-4 and TRBJ1-2; D gene uncertain. The CDR3 is made up of 13 amino acids. The germline V and J ends were trimmed by 5 bases and 3 bases, with 10 bases remaining between them. The CDR3 coding sequence is TGTGCCAGCAGTCCCTTATCGGACTATGGCTACACCTTC. Its translation: CASSPLSDYGYTF.

Many counts were recorded for this clone. The chain has TRBV2 and TRBJ2-3; 10 bases fit TRBD2. The J segment lost 1 base and the V segment lost 10 bases, leaving 5 bases of the junction unmatched. Per the germline V gene, CDR1 is SNHLY and CDR2 is FYNNEI. The CDR3 loop spans 14 amino acids. CDR3 region: CATPTSGGTDTQYF. The CDR3 DNA reads as TGTGCCACCCCCACTAGCGGGGGCACAGATACGCAGTATTTT. Full variable domain (rest looked up from reference TRBV2 and TRBJ2-3): EPEVTQTPSHQVTQMGQEVILRCVPISNHLYFYWYRQILGQKVEFLVSFYNNEISEKSEIFDDQFSVERPDGSNFTLKIRSTKLEDSAMYFCATPTSGGTDTQYFGPGTRLTVL.

The chain employs TRBV10-3 and TRBJ2-3, with D maybe TRBD2 (7 bases). Trimming stripped 3 bases from V and 0 bases from J, with 16 bases between. Germline V lookup: CDR1 ENHRY, CDR2 SYGVKD. The CDR3 extends over 17 amino acids. The CDR3 DNA reads as TGTGCCATCAGTGAAAGTGCGAGGGGGGGGAGCACAGATACGCAGTATTTT. Protein product: CAISESARGGSTDTQYF.

This clone came up once. The CDR3 bases are TGTGCCAGCAGCCAAGATTCACCCAGGGGGCCAATCGCTTTCTTT. Translating gives CASSQDSPRGPIAFF. The J gene is TRBJ1-1, the V gene TRBV14; 8 nucleotides line up with TRBD1. The germline V gene has CDR1 SGHDN and CDR2 FVKESK. V lost 0 bases to trimming and J lost 11 bases; unmatched junction nucleotides: 11. The CDR3 has 15 residues. Drawing the rest from reference TRBV14 and TRBJ1-1, the complete variable domain is EAGVTQFPSHSVIEKGQTVTLRCDPISGHDNLYWYRRVMGKEIKFLLHFVKESKQDESGMPNNRFLAERTGGTYSTLKVQPAELEDSGVYFCASSQDSPRGPIAFFGQGTRLTVV.

This clone appeared a few times. The genes are TRBV10-3 and TRBJ1-1; 8 nucleotides line up with TRBD1. The germline V gene has CDR1 ENHRY and CDR2 SYGVKD. V lost 7 bases and J lost 0; bases outside the gene matches: 7. This CDR3 is 15 amino acids long. CDR3: CAITPTGEVNTEAFF. The CDR3 DNA is TGTGCCATCACTCCGACAGGGGAGGTGAACACTGAAGCTTTCTTT.